This T cell receptor (beta chain) was found in a study of T cell repertoires in cytomegalovirus infection. The overall study: Shared public TCR beta signatures pointed to both CMV infection and a matching HLA type. Overall study results and limits: In two of eight donors, the top clonotype was HLA-C-restricted CMV-specific. Frequencies of public TCR beta families were cumulated, and this identified carriers of CMV plus the relevant HLA.

This clonotype was observed many times. No antigen is known for it. CDR3 length: 12 residues. Trimming cost V 1 base and J 14 bases, with 9 bases left between them. Per the germline V gene, CDR1 is SGHTA and CDR2 is FQGNSA. One entry per CDR3 protein, called by TCRdb with MiXCR from the reads. The sample shows under 350,000 distinct CDR3 sequences, 9% to 9.5% of them seen only once. Material: PBMCs. The TCR comes from a human donor in good health (CMV status not recorded). Some clones in this sample may be carry-over from other donors' samples. This sequence joins TRBV7-2 and TRBJ1-6; D is unresolved. CDR3 sequence (DNA): TGTGCCAGCAGCTTAGGAAACATGGCCCTCCACTTT. Protein product: CASSLGNMALHF. Full variable domain (rest looked up from reference TRBV7-2 and TRBJ1-6): GAGVSQSPSNKVTEKGKDVELRCDPISGHTALYWYRQSLGQGLEFLIYFQGNSAPDKSGLPSDRFSAERTGGSVSTLTIQRTQQEDSAVYLCASSLGNMALHFGNGTRLTVT.